Presented here are 20 T cell receptor beta chains from one specimen sequenced in a study of response to subunit inactivated influenza vaccine. TCRdb used MiXCR to reprocess the RT-PCR reads, holding one entry per CDR3 protein. The sample yields almost 600,000 distinct CDR3 sequences, approximately 15% seen once. The sample in question was PBMCs from blood, obtained 11 to 12 days after vaccination. All receptors come from a man aged 45-65 years who received an inactivated influenza vaccine.

This clonotype has at least ten counts. The chain is built from TRBV7-9 and TRBJ1-4, with TRBD1 identical over 10 bases. The CDR3 loop spans 15 amino acids. Germline trimming cut 4 bases from V and 5 bases from J; bases unmatched to any gene: 4. Germline CDR1 SEHNR, CDR2 FQNEAQ (reference sequence). CDR3 sequence reads: CASSSPGQGNEKLFF. DNA of the CDR3: TGTGCCAGCAGCTCCCCGGGACAGGGGAATGAAAAACTGTTTTTT.

The rearrangement joins TRBV5-1 to TRBJ2-1; D tentatively fits TRBD1 or TRBD2 (5 bases each). Germline V gene lookup returns CDR1 SGHRS and CDR2 YFSETQ. This CDR3 has 16 amino acids. Deletions cut 5 bases from V and 0 bases from J, with 15 bases between. The CDR3: CASSLGWGSSYNEQFF. The DNA of the CDR3 is TGCGCCAGCAGTTTAGGGTGGGGGAGCTCCTACAATGAGCAGTTCTTC.

The genes are TRBV20-1 and TRBJ2-4; TRBD2 matches at 9 bases. CDR1 is DFQATT and CDR2 is SNEGSKA in the germline V gene (reference sequence). Losses at the gene ends were 6 bases for V and 8 bases for J; bases not matched to a gene: 17. This CDR3 has 16 amino acids. The CDR3 loop is CSARGASGDFVDIQYF. CDR3 nucleotide sequence: TGCAGTGCCCGAGGAGCTAGCGGGGACTTCGTGGACATTCAGTACTTC.

This clonotype was seen repeatedly, ten times or more. The chain couples TRBV7-7 to TRBJ2-5, with 8 positions matching TRBD2. After removal of 3 bases from V and 5 bases from J, the junction contained 5 bases not matched to a gene. Per germline, CDR1 SSHAT and CDR2 FNYEAQ (reference sequence). The CDR3 covers 14 residues. CDR3 residues: CASSLGGRSETQYF. For the CDR3, the DNA is TGTGCCAGCAGCTTGGGCGGGAGGAGCGAGACCCAGTACTTC.

This clonotype has only a few counts. The J gene is TRBJ2-5, the V gene TRBV12-3 or TRBV12-4, with 7 bases that match TRBD2. J lost 4 bases, V lost 7 bases, and 12 bases had no gene match. This CDR3 is built from 15 residues. CDR3 in DNA: TGTGCCAGCACCCCGGGGGGTACAACAGGAGAGACCCAGTACTTC. Translated: CASTPGGTTGETQYF.

V is TRBV4-1 and J is TRBJ2-7; 8 nucleotides align to TRBD1. The CDR3 totals 18 residues. The germline gives CDR1 MGHRA, CDR2 YSYEKL. Unmatched junction bases numbered 13, after V lost 0 bases and J lost 3 bases. This CDR3 reads CASSQDFLVTGAHYEQYF. In DNA, the CDR3 is TGCGCCAGCAGCCAAGATTTTCTCGTGACAGGGGCCCACTACGAGCAGTACTTC.

V usage is TRBV20-1 and J usage is TRBJ2-2; D ambiguous. Germline V gives CDR1 DFQATT, CDR2 SNEGSKA (reference sequence). The germline V and J ends were trimmed by 5 bases and 0 bases, with 10 bases remaining between them. This CDR3 is built from 14 residues. The DNA for the CDR3 is TGCAGTGCTTCCGGGCAGACGAACACCGGGGAGCTGTTTTTT. It codes for CSASGQTNTGELFF.

This clonotype was detected ten times or more. The chain links TRBV7-6 to TRBJ2-1; 10 nucleotides align to TRBD2. V shed 5 bases and J 9 bases; nucleotides not matched to a gene: 4. The V gene's germline CDR1 is SGHVS and CDR2 FNYEAQ. The CDR3 extends over 13 amino acids. The CDR3, as DNA: TGTGCCAGCAGCGTCCTAGCGGGAGTTGAGCAGTTCTTC. Translation: CASSVLAGVEQFF.

This clonotype has at least ten counts. The chain recombines TRBV3-1 with TRBJ1-5, with a tentative D call TRBD1 (5 bases). The CDR3 totals 15 residues. Trimming took off 1 base at V and 3 bases at J, with 10 bases between the two ends. Germline loops: CDR1 LGHDT, CDR2 YNNKEL (reference sequence). The CDR3 region is CASSQANGANQPQHF. CDR3 coding DNA: TGTGCCAGCAGCCAAGCAAATGGGGCCAATCAGCCCCAGCATTTT.

This clonotype has a handful of counts. This rearrangement joins TRBV5-1 to TRBJ2-2; TRBD2 agrees at 7 bases. V shed 9 bases, J shed 2 bases, and the junction held 7 bases outside the gene matches. Looked up from germline, CDR1 is SGHRS and CDR2 is YFSETQ. This CDR3 spans 14 amino acids. CDR3 in DNA: TGCGCCACCAACGGGGAGGGAAACACCGGGGAGCTGTTTTTT. Translation gives CATNGEGNTGELFF.

The rearrangement joins TRBV20-1 to TRBJ2-5, with 10 bases lining up with TRBD1. CDR1 and CDR2 from the germline V gene are DFQATT and SNEGSKA (reference sequence). The ends lost 1 base at V and 0 bases at J; junction bases unmatched: 2. This CDR3 has 15 residues. The CDR3 coding sequence is TGCAGTGCTAGAGTGGACAGGGGGTACCAAGAGACCCAGTACTTC. It translates to CSARVDRGYQETQYF.

The rearrangement links TRBV9 to TRBJ2-2; 11 nucleotides match TRBD1. The CDR3 contains 16 residues. V lost 4 bases and J lost 6; bases outside the gene matches: 8. Germline CDR1 is SGDLS and CDR2 is YYNGEE. In nucleotides, the CDR3 is TGTGCCAGCAGCCTCCGGGACAGGGGGAATCCCGGGGAGCTGTTTTTT. It specifies CASSLRDRGNPGELFF.

This clonotype was recorded a few times. The V call is TRBV29-1, the J call TRBJ1-4; no firm D call. CDR3 length: 13 amino acids. Germline V lookup: CDR1 SQVTM, CDR2 ANQGSEA. Trimming took 3 bases from V and 6 from J, leaving 11 bases between them. The CDR3 nucleotides read TGCAGCGTTGAGGCGGGCAACGATGAAAAACTGTTTTTT. Translating gives CSVEAGNDEKLFF.

The gene calls are TRBV5-1 and TRBJ2-7; D is perhaps TRBD1 (5 bases). From germline, CDR1 is SGHRS and CDR2 YFSETQ. Trimming took 0 bases from V and 7 from J, leaving 14 bases between them. CDR3 length: 14 residues. The CDR3 sequence: CASSLVQGKDEQYF. The CDR3 region has the DNA TGCGCCAGCAGCTTGGTCCAGGGAAAGGATGAGCAGTACTTC.

This chain connects TRBV11-2 to TRBJ1-5; D remains ambiguous. Germline CDR1 reads SGHAT; CDR2 reads FQNNGV. The CDR3 has 14 residues. The germline V and J ends were trimmed by 1 base and 11 bases, with 15 bases remaining between them. CDR3 nucleotide sequence: TGTGCCAGCAGCTTAGGGACCGGTTCCGTGGCCCAGCATTTT. Translating gives CASSLGTGSVAQHF.

This clonotype was detected ten times or more. The chain has TRBV7-2 and TRBJ2-3; 9 positions match TRBD1. CDR1 is SGHTA, CDR2 FQGNSA, per germline. This CDR3 has 15 residues. With V trimmed by 4 bases and J by 5 bases, 7 bases remained unmatched. The CDR3 DNA reads as TGTGCCAGCAGCTCCGGGACAGGGCTCAAAGATACGCAGTATTTT. Translation gives CASSSGTGLKDTQYF.

This clonotype was observed many times. V and J are TRBV20-1 and TRBJ1-5; unclear D gene. This CDR3 comprises 14 residues. Germline V CDR1 and CDR2: DFQATT, SNEGSKA (reference sequence). Deletions cut 3 bases from V and 0 bases from J, with 9 bases between. CDR3 sequence reads: CSARFRGSNQPQHF. The DNA of the CDR3 is TGCAGTGCTAGGTTCCGGGGTAGCAATCAGCCCCAGCATTTT.

There are a few counts of this clonotype. The CDR3 nucleotides read TGCAGTGCTAGATCCTTGACGGGGTCCTACAATGAGCAGTTCTTC. Protein: CSARSLTGSYNEQFF. This chain joins TRBV20-1 and TRBJ2-1, with a tentative D call TRBD2 (5 bases). Germline assignment: CDR1 DFQATT and CDR2 SNEGSKA (reference sequence). The CDR3 spans 15 residues. Trimming left V 2 bases short and J 1 base short, with 12 bases between.

The chain carries TRBV18 and TRBJ1-2; tentative D call: TRBD1 (6 bases). The CDR3 consists of 15 residues. In germline, CDR1 is KGHSH, CDR2 LQKENI. V was pared by 2 bases and J by 1 base, with 11 bases between. CDR3 amino acids: CASSPKLDSNYGYTF. CDR3 coding DNA: TGTGCCAGCTCACCAAAATTGGACAGTAACTATGGCTACACCTTC.

This clonotype was detected a few times. The V and J genes are TRBV20-1 and TRBJ1-2; 9 bases fit TRBD1. Germline V gene data show CDR1 as DFQATT and CDR2 as SNEGSKA (reference sequence). The V gene end was trimmed by 6 bases and the J gene end by 1 base; junction bases not matched to a gene: 12. The CDR3 is 16 amino acids. CDR3 sequence: CSAISGTGTLNYGYTF. CDR3 nucleotides: TGCAGTGCAATCTCCGGGACAGGGACCCTTAACTATGGCTACACCTTC.